Listed below are T cell receptor beta chains from one sample, sequenced in a study of lymphopenia after photon versus proton radiotherapy. Using immunoSEQ multiplex PCR, the repertoire was profiled, and TCRdb retains in-frame clones only, with some absent. This sample has around 150,000 clones, with 75% to 90% found just once. The specimen comprised peripheral blood, sampled from a patient treated with photon-based radiotherapy. The receptors stem from a middle-aged man with gastric cancer. The CDR3 runs from the conserved cysteine through the conserved F or W. The D gene is left open where the match is weak. Size is omitted from some rows. Given values are once, few, many or a class for expanded clones.

j_call v_call d_call clone_size cdr3_nt cdr3_aa
TRBJ2-1 TRBV4-1 TRBD2 - TGCGCCAGCAGCCCGGGACTAGCGGGAGCCGGATCCTACAATGAGCAGTTCTTC CASSPGLAGAGSYNEQFF
TRBJ2-7 TRBV7-9 TRBD1 - TGTGCCAGCAGCCCCGGGACAGGCGGCTACGAGCAGTACTTC CASSPGTGGYEQYF
TRBJ1-1 TRBV6-5 - - TGTGCCAGCAGTTACTCGTTGAACACTGAAGCTTTCTTT CASSYSLNTEAFF
TRBJ2-1 TRBV18 - once TGTGCCAGCTCACCCGTGGGACGGGGTGAGCAGTTCTTC CASSPVGRGEQFF
TRBJ2-5 TRBV4-2 - once TGTGCCAGCAGCCGACTTGGTCAAGAGACCCAGTACTTC CASSRLGQETQYF
TRBJ2-3 TRBV7-9 - - TGTGCCAGCAGGCCCTCGGGACCCGGGGATACGCAGTATTTT CASRPSGPGDTQYF
TRBJ2-4 TRBV2 TRBD2 - TGTGCCCGAGGCGGGAGCATGGGCAAAAACATTCAGTACTTC CARGGSMGKNIQYF
TRBJ2-7 TRBV27 TRBD2 - TGTGCCAGCAGTTTATCCTTAGCGGGAGGCTACGAGCAGTACTTC CASSLSLAGGYEQYF
TRBJ2-1 TRBV29-1 - - TGCAGCGTTGATAGTGGGGCGGGGATCACCTACAATGAGCAGTTCTTC CSVDSGAGITYNEQFF
TRBJ1-1 TRBV7-8 - once TGTGCCAGCAGCTTAAGGGGGGGCTGGAACACTGAAGCTTTCTTT CASSLRGGWNTEAFF